Many counts were recorded for the clone carrying this TCR beta chain. Its antigen is undetermined. For Graves' hyperthyroidism to be stable, ophthalmopathy could not progress within 18 months. The sample comes from a study of T cells in Graves' hyperthyroidism and ophthalmopathy. Study outcomes and limitations: Most thyroid-expanded clonotypes above 0.001 were also found in blood. In simple terms, a model built on 13 V-J features told ophthalmopathy apart from stable hyperthyroidism.

From RNA transcripts, TCR beta CDR3 regions were amplified. HTBI primers were employed in a first-round RT-PCR of the TCR CDR3. TCRdb fed the multiplex PCR reads into MiXCR, producing one record per CDR3 protein. The table records some 180,000 distinct CDR3 sequences, more than 15% of them present only once. The germline CDR1 and CDR2 sequences are SGHTA and FQGTGA. The CDR3 length is 14 residues. Trimming removed 7 bases from V and 3 bases from J, with 14 bases in between. The material sequenced was blood. The sequence was collected from a woman aged 45 to 65 with Graves' hyperthyroidism. J is TRBJ2-3 and V is TRBV7-3, with D uncertain. CDR3 protein: CASTPGWGTDTQYF. The CDR3 nucleotides read TGTGCCAGCACCCCGGGCTGGGGAACAGATACGCAGTATTTT.